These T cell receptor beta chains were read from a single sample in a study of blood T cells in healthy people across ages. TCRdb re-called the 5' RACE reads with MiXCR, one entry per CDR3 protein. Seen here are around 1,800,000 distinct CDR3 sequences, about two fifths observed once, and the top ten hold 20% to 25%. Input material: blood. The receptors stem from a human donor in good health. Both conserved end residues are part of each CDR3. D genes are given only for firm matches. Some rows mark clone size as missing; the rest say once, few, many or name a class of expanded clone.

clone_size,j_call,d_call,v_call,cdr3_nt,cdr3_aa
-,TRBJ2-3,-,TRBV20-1,TGCAGTGCTAGACCCCAGCTCACAGATACGCAGTATTTT,CSARPQLTDTQYF
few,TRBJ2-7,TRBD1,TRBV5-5,TGTGCCAGCAGCCATTACCCTCAGGGGGCTGGGTACGAGCAGTACTTC,CASSHYPQGAGYEQYF
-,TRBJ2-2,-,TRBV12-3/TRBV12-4,TGTGCCAGCAGCCTGGGCGTACTCGACACCGGGGAGCTGTTTTTT,CASSLGVLDTGELFF
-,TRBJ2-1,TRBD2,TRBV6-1,TGTGCCAGCAGTGCCGGACTAGCGGGGGCACATGAGCAGTTCTTC,CASSAGLAGAHEQFF
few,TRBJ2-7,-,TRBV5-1,TGTGCCAGCAGCTTAGCGGCAGGGGCACCCTACGAGCAGTACTTC,CASSLAAGAPYEQYF
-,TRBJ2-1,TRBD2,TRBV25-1,TGTGCCAGCAGGCGGGAAAGCGGGGGGTTCTACAATGAGCAGTTCTTC,CASRRESGGFYNEQFF
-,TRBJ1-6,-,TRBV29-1,TGCAGCGTTGGCCCCTTTACTAAAAAGCGTTCACCCCTCCACTTT,CSVGPFTKKRSPLHF
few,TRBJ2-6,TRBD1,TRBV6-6,TGTGCCACTTGGACAGGTCCCCCCCCTGGGGCCAACGTCCTGACTTTC,CATWTGPPPGANVLTF
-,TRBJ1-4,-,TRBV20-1,TGCAGTGTAAAGACCCCGACAGCTACAACTAGTGAAAAACTGTTTTTT,CSVKTPTATTSEKLFF
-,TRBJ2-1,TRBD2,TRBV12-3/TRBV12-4,TGTGCCAGCAGTCCCCGAGCGGGGGGTGGCGAGACCCAGTTCTTC,CASSPRAGGGETQFF
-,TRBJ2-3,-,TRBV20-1,TGCAGTGCTAGAGGACCCGGACAAGTAAGCACAGATACGCAGTATTTT,CSARGPGQVSTDTQYF
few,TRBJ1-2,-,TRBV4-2,TGTGCCAGCAGCCAAGAAAAGGGTTCGGGTGGCTACACCTTC,CASSQEKGSGGYTF
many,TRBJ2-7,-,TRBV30,TGTGCCTGGAGTGTAGGGCGAGGAGAGCAGTACTTC,CAWSVGRGEQYF
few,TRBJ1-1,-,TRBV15,TGTGCCACCACCCCACGCGAGTACACTGAAGCTTTCTTT,CATTPREYTEAFF
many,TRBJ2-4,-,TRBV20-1,TGCAGTGCTAGTTCCGACTGGGTCAAAAACATTCAGTACTTC,CSASSDWVKNIQYF
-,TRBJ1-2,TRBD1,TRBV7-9,TGTGCCGGCAGCCTGGGACAGGGGGTCTATGGCTACACCTTC,CAGSLGQGVYGYTF
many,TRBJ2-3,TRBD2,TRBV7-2,TGTGCCAGCAGCTTTAGCGGGGGGGCCGGAGATACGCAGTATTTT,CASSFSGGAGDTQYF
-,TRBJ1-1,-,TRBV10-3,TGTGCCATCAGCCCCCCGGGGGGACCGAACACTGAAGCTTTCTTT,CAISPPGGPNTEAFF
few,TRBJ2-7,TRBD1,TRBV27,TGTGCCAGCAGTCCTCACCGGGACAGTAGCTACGAGCAGTACTTC,CASSPHRDSSYEQYF
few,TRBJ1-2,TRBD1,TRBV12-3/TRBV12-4,TGTGCCAGCAGGTTGACAGGGAGCGACTATGGCTACACCTTC,CASRLTGSDYGYTF
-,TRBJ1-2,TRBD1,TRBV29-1,TGCAGCGTTTGGTGGACAGGGGGCATTAACTATGGCTACACCTTC,CSVWWTGGINYGYTF
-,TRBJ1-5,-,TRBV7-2,TGTGCCAGCAGCCTTACTTGGACGTACAATCAGCCCCAGCATTTT,CASSLTWTYNQPQHF
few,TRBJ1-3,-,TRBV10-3,TGTGCCATCAGAGGAGACCCAGGGACTGGAAACACCATATATTTT,CAIRGDPGTGNTIYF
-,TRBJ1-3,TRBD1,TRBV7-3,TGTGCCAGCAGCGAAGCCGGGACAGGGGGCGTGGGAAACACCATATATTTT,CASSEAGTGGVGNTIYF
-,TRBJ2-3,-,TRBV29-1,-,CSERTDPYGYTFGSGTSTDTQYF
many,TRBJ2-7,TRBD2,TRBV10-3,TGTGCCATCAGTGATCTTGGTAGCGGGGGTGGATACGAGCAGTACTTC,CAISDLGSGGGYEQYF
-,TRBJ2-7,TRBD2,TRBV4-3,TGCGCCAGCAGCCAAGATCAATGGGAAATGACTAGCGGGGATGAGCAGTACTTC,CASSQDQWEMTSGDEQYF
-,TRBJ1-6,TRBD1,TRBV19,TGTGCCAGTAGTATGATAGGGACAGGGGTTAATTCACCCTTCCACTTT,CASSMIGTGVNSPFHF
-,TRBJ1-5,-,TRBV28,TGTGCCAGCACCTCTTGGGCGAAACCCCAGCATTTT,CASTSWAKPQHF
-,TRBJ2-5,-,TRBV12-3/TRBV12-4,TGTGCCAGCAGTTTCGCCCCCCCGGGAGCAAAAGAGACCCAGTACTTC,CASSFAPPGAKETQYF
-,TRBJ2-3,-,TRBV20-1,TGCAGTGTTCCGACCCCCCCCCAAGCGGGCACAGATACGCAGTATTTT,CSVPTPPQAGTDTQYF
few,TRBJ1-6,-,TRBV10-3,TGTGCCATCAGTGAAGGCACAGCTTATAATTCACCCCTCCACTTT,CAISEGTAYNSPLHF
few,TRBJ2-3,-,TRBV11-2,TGTGCCAGCAGCTTGAGAGCAGTGGGTCTGGGGACAGATACGCAGTATTTT,CASSLRAVGLGTDTQYF
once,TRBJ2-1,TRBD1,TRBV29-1,TGCAGCGTTGAGGATACAGGGGGCGGAAGGGACAATGGGCAGTTCTTC,CSVEDTGGGRDNGQFF
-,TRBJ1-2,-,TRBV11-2,TGTGCCAGCAACCCCCTGGGGGCCTCCTATGGCTACACCTTC,CASNPLGASYGYTF
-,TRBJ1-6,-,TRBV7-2,TGTGCCAGCAGCTTACCTCCTAATTCACCCCTCCACTTT,CASSLPPNSPLHF